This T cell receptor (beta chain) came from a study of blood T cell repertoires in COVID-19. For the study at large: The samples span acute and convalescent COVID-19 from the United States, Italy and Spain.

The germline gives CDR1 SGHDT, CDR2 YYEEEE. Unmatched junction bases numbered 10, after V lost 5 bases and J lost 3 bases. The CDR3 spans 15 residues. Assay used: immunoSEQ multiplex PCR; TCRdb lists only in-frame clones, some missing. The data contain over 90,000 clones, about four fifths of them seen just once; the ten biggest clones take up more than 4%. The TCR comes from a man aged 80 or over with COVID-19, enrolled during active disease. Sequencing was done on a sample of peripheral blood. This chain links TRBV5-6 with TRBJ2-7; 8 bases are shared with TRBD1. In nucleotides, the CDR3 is TGTGCCAGCAGACTCCTACAGGGGGACAACTACGAGCAGTACTTC. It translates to CASRLLQGDNYEQYF. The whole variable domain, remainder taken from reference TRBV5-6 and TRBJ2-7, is DAGVTQSPTHLIKTRGQQVTLRCSPKSGHDTVSWYQQALGQGPQFIFQYYEEEERQRGNFPDRFSGHQFPNYSSELNVNALLLGDSALYLCASRLLQGDNYEQYFGPGTRLTVT.